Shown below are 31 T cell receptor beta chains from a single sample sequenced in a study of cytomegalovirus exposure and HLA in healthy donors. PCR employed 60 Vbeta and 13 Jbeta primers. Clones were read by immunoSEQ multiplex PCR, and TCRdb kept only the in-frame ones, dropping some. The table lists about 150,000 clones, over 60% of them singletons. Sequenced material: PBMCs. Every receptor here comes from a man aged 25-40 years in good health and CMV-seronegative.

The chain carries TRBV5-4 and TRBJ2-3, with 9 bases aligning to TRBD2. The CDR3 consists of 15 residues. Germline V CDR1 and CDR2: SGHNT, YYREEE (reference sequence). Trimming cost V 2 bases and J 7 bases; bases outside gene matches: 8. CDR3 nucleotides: TGTGCCAGCAGCTTACCGGCTAGCGGGGCCTATACGCAGTATTTT. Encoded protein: CASSLPASGAYTQYF.

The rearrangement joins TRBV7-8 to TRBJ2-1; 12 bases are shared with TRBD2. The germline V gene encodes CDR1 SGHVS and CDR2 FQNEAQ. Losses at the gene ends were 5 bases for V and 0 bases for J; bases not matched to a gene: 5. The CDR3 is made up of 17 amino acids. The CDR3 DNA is TGTGCCAGCAGCATAGGACTAGCGGGAAGCTCCTACAATGAGCAGTTCTTC. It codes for CASSIGLAGSSYNEQFF.

Here the CDR3 reads CASRRARSYEQYF. CDR3 coding DNA: TGTGCCAGCAGGCGGGCCCGCTCCTACGAGCAGTACTTC. V gene TRBV11-2 combines with J gene TRBJ2-7; perhaps TRBD2 as D (5 bases). CDR1 and CDR2 (germline): SGHAT, FQNNGV. CDR3 length equals 13 residues. Trimming cost V 6 bases and J 0 bases, with 9 bases left between them. Combining the CDR3 with reference TRBV11-2 and TRBJ2-7 gives the whole variable domain EAGVAQSPRYKIIEKRQSVAFWCNPISGHATLYWYQQILGQGPKLLIQFQNNGVVDDSQLPKDRFSAERLKGVDSTLKIQPAKLEDSAVYLCASRRARSYEQYFGPGTRLTVT.

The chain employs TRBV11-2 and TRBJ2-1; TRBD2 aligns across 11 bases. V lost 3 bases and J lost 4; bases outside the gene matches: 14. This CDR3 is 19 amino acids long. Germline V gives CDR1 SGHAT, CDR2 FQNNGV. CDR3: CASSFPDRILAGDYNEQFF. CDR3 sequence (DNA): TGTGCCAGCAGCTTCCCTGACCGTATACTAGCGGGAGATTACAATGAGCAGTTCTTC.

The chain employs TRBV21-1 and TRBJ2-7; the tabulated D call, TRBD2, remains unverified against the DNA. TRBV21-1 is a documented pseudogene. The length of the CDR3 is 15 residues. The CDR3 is CASSIPGLVTYEQYF. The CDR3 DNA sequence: TGTGCCAGCAGCATTCCGGGACTAGTCACCTACGAGCAGTACTTC.

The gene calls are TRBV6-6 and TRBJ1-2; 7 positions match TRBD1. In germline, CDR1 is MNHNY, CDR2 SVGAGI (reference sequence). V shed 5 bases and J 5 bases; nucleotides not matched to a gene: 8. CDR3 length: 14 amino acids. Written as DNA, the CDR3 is TGTGCCAGCAGTCTCTCCGGGACAGCTTATGGCTACACCTTC. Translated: CASSLSGTAYGYTF.

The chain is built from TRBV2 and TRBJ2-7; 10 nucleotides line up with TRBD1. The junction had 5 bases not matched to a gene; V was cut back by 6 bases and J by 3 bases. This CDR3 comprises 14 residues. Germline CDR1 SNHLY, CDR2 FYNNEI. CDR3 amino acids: CASRRTGGNYEQYF. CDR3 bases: TGTGCCAGCAGGCGGACAGGGGGAAACTACGAGCAGTACTTC.

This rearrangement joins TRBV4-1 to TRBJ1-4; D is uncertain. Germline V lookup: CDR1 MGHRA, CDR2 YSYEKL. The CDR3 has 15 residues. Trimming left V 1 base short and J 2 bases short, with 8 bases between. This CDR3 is CASSQVISTNEKLFF. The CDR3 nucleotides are TGCGCCAGCAGCCAAGTTATCTCGACTAATGAAAAACTGTTTTTT.

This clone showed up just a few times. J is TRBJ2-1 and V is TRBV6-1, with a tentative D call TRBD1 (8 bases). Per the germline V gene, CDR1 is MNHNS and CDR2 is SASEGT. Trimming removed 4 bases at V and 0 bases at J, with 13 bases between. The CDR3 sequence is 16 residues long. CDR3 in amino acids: CASSATGGGSYNEQFF. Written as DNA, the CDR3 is TGTGCCAGCAGTGCTACAGGGGGGGGCTCCTACAATGAGCAGTTCTTC.

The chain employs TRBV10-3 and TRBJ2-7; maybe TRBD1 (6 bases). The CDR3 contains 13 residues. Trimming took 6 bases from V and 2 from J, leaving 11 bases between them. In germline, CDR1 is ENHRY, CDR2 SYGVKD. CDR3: CAIRGAQPYEQYF. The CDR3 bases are TGTGCCATCAGGGGGGCCCAGCCCTACGAGCAGTACTTC.

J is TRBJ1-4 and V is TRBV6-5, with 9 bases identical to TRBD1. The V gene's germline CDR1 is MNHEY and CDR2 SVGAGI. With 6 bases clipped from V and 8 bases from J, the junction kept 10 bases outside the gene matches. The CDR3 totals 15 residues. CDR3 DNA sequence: TGTGCCAGCAGGCGAACAGGGGGCTCGGGGGAAAAACTGTTTTTT. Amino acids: CASRRTGGSGEKLFF.

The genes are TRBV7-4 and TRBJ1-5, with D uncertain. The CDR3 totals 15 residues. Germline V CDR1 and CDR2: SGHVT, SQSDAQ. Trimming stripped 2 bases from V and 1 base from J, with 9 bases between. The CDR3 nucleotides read TGTGCCAGCAGCTTATGGGCTCAGAGCAATCAGCCCCAGCATTTT. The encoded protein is CASSLWAQSNQPQHF.

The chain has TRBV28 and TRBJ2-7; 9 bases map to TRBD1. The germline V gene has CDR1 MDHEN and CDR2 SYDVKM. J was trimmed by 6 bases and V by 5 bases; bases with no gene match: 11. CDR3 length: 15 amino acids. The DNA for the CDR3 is TGTGCCAGCAGTCCCCCCCCGGGACAGGGTTTCGAGCAGTACTTC. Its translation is CASSPPPGQGFEQYF.

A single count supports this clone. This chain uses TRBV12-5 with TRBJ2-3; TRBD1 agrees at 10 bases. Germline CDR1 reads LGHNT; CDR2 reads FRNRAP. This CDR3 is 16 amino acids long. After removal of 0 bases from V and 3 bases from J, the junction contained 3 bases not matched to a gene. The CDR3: CASGLVLGQGTDTQYF. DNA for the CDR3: TGTGCTAGTGGTTTGGTACTGGGACAGGGGACAGATACGCAGTATTTT. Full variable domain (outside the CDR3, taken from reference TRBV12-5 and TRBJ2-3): DARVTQTPRHKVTEMGQEVTMRCQPILGHNTVFWYRQTMMQGLELLAYFRNRAPLDDSGMPKDRFSAEMPDATLATLKIQPSEPRDSAVYFCASGLVLGQGTDTQYFGPGTRLTVL.

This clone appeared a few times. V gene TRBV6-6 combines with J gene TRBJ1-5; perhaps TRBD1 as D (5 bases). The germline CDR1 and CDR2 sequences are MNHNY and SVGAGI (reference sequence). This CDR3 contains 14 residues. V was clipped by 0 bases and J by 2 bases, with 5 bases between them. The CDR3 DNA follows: TGTGCCAGCAGTTACTCGACAGGCAATCAGCCCCAGCATTTT. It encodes CASSYSTGNQPQHF.

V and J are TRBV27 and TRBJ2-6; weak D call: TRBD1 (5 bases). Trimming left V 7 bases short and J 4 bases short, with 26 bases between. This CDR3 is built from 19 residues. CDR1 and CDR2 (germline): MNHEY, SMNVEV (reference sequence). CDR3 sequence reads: CASTLRGSGAMLGANVLTF. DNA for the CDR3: TGTGCCAGCACCCTAAGGGGTAGTGGAGCGATGTTAGGGGCCAACGTCCTGACTTTC.

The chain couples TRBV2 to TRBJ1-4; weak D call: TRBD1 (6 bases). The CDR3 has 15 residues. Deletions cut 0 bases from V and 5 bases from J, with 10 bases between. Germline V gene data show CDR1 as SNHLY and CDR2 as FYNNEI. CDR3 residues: CASSEATGLNEKLFF. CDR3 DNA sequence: TGTGCCAGCAGTGAAGCTACAGGGTTAAATGAAAAACTGTTTTTT.

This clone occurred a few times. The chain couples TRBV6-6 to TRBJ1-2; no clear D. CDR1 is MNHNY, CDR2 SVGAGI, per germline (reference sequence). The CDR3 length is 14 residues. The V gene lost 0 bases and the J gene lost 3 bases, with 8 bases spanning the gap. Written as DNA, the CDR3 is TGTGCCAGCAGTTACTCGGCCACCCACTATGGCTACACCTTC. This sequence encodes CASSYSATHYGYTF.

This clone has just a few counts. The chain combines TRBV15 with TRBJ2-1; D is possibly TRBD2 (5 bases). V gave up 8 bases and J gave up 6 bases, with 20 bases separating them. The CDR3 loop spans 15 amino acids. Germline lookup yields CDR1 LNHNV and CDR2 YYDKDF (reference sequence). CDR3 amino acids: CATGLLSGTSNEQFF. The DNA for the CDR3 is TGTGCCACCGGTTTACTCAGCGGCACTTCCAATGAGCAGTTCTTC.

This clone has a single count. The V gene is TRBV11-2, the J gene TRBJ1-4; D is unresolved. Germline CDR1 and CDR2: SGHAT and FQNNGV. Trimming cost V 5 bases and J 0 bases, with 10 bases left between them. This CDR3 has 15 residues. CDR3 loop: CASSLGGTTNEKLFF. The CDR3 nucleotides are TGTGCCAGCAGCCTAGGAGGTACAACTAATGAAAAACTGTTTTTT.

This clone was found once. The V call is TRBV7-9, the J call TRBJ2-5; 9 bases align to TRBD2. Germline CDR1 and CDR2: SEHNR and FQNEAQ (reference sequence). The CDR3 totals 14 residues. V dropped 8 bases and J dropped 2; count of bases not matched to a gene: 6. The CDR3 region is CASGLATHQETQYF. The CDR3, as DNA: TGTGCCAGCGGACTAGCGACACATCAAGAGACCCAGTACTTC.

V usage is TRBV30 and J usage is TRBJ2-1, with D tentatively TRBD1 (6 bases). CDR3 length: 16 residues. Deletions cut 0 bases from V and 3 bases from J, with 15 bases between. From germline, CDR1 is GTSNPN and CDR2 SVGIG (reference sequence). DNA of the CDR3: TGTGCCTGGAGTGTCGAGACAGGCGGAGTCTACAATGAGCAGTTCTTC. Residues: CAWSVETGGVYNEQFF.

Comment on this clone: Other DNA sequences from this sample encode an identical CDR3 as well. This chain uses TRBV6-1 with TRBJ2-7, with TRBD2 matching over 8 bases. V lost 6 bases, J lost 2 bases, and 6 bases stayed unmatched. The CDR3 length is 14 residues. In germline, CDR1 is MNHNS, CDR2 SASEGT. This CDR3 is CASRGSGATYEQYF. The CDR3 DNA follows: TGTGCCAGCAGGGGTAGCGGGGCTACCTACGAGCAGTACTTC.

The CDR3 region has the DNA TGTGCCAGCAGTTTCAGGGGTCTCCCCACCTACGAGCAGTACTTC. Translated, it gives CASSFRGLPTYEQYF. The V call is TRBV13, the J call TRBJ2-7, with D perhaps TRBD1 (6 bases). This CDR3 contains 15 residues. Germline lookup yields CDR1 PRHDT and CDR2 FYEKMQ (reference sequence). V was pared by 6 bases and J by 2 bases, with 17 bases between.

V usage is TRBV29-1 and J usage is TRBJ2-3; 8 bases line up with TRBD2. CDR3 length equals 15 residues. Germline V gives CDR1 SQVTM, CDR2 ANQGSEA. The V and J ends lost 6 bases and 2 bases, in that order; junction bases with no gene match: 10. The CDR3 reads CSVIGPSGFTDTQYF. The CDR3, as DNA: TGCAGCGTCATAGGGCCTAGCGGGTTCACAGATACGCAGTATTTT.

CDR3 nucleotide sequence: TGCGCCAGCAGCCAAGGGGACAGGGATAATGAAAAACTGTTTTTT. This translates into CASSQGDRDNEKLFF. J is TRBJ1-4 and V is TRBV4-1, with 9 bases aligning to TRBD1. From germline, CDR1 is MGHRA and CDR2 YSYEKL. CDR3 size: 15 residues. The V gene end was trimmed by 1 base and the J gene end by 4 bases; junction bases not matched to a gene: 1.

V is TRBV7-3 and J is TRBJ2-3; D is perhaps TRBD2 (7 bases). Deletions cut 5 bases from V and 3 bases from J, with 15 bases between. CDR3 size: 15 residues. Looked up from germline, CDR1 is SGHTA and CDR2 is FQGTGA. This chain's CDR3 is CASSPGGAGTDTQYF. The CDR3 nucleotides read TGTGCCAGCAGCCCTGGGGGGGCCGGAACAGATACGCAGTATTTT. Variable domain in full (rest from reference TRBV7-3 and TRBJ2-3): GAGVSQTPSNKVTEKGKYVELRCDPISGHTALYWYRQSLGQGPEFLIYFQGTGAADDSGLPNDRFFAVRPEGSVSTLKIQRTERGDSAVYLCASSPGGAGTDTQYFGPGTRLTVL.

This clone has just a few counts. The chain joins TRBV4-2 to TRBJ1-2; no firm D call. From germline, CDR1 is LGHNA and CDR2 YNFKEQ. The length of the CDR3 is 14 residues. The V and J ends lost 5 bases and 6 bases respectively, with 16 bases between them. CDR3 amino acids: CASSGNGESDGYTF. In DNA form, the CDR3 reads TGTGCCAGCAGCGGTAACGGGGAGAGTGATGGCTACACCTTC.

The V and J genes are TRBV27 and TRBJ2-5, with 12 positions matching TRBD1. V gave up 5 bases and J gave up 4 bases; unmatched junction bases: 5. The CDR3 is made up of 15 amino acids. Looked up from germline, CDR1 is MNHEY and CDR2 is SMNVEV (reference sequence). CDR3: CASSPGTGGGETQYF. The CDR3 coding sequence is TGTGCCAGCAGTCCCGGGACAGGGGGCGGAGAGACCCAGTACTTC.

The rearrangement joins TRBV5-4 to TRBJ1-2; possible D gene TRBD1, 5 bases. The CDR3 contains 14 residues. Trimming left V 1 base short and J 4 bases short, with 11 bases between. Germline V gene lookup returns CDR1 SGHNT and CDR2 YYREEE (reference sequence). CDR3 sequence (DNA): TGTGCCAGCAGCTTGCTCGGGGGGTCCTATGGCTACACCTTC. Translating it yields CASSLLGGSYGYTF.

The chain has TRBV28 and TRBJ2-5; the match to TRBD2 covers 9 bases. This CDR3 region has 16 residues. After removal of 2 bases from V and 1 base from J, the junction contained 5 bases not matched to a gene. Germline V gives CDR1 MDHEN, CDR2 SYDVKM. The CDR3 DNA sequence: TGTGCCAGCAGTTTAGTTGCTAGCGGGGCCCAAGAGACCCAGTACTTC. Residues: CASSLVASGAQETQYF.